This T cell receptor beta chain derives from a study of shared clonotypes between healthy human individuals. Profiling relied on immunoSEQ multiplex PCR, and the TCRdb table lists in-frame clones only, not all of them. The data contain some 2,500,000 clones, 93% of them singletons. Per the germline V gene, CDR1 is MDHEN and CDR2 is SYDVKM. The CDR3 loop spans 19 amino acids. Germline trimming cut 4 bases from V and 2 bases from J; bases unmatched to any gene: 18. This TCR was recovered from a man aged 18 to 35 in good health. Some clones in this sample may be carry-over from other donors' samples. Sequenced input: naive CD4+ T cells from PBMCs. As for subset: CD45RA+ positively selected. The chain employs TRBV28 and TRBJ2-5; TRBD1 aligns across 8 bases. CDR3 in DNA: TGTGCCAGCAGTTCTGCTTTGGACAGGGCAACGAAGGGGCAAGAGACCCAGTACTTC. This gives the protein CASSSALDRATKGQETQYF.